The 15 T cell receptor beta chains presented below share a single source sample, sequenced in a study of blood T cell repertoires in COVID-19. The protocol was immunoSEQ multiplex PCR, while the TCRdb copy is restricted to in-frame clones and leaves out a portion. This sample has a few hundred thousand clones, with about 90% found just once. Sequencing was carried out using PBMCs or T cells enriched from blood (not recorded which). The source is a young woman who had recovered from COVID-19.

This clone was observed a single time. The chain links TRBV19 to TRBJ1-5, with 7 bases lining up with TRBD1. V lost 7 bases and J lost 1; bases outside the gene matches: 7. The CDR3 consists of 15 residues. CDR1 is LNHDA, CDR2 SQIVND, per germline (reference sequence). The CDR3 coding sequence is TGTGCCAGTACCCAAGGGACAGCGAGCAATCAGCCCCAGCATTTT. Its protein is CASTQGTASNQPQHF.

V gene TRBV10-3 combines with J gene TRBJ2-2; TRBD2 aligns across 14 bases. Trimming at V came to 1 base and at J to 6 bases, leaving 1 base not matched to a gene. The CDR3 is 16 amino acids. Germline V CDR1 and CDR2: ENHRY, SYGVKD. The CDR3 bases are TGTGCCATCAGTGAGTGGACTAGCGGGGGGCCCGGGGAGCTGTTTTTT. It specifies CAISEWTSGGPGELFF.

The rearrangement uses TRBV9 and TRBJ2-1, with D possibly being TRBD2 (5 bases). The germline V gene has CDR1 SGDLS and CDR2 YYNGEE. The germline V and J ends were trimmed by 4 bases and 4 bases, with 15 bases remaining between them. The CDR3 runs 15 residues. CDR3 protein: CASSSDYPLYNEQFF. DNA for the CDR3: TGTGCCAGCAGCTCCGACTACCCCCTTTACAATGAGCAGTTCTTC.

This clone is a singleton in its sample. J is TRBJ2-1 and V is TRBV5-1, with TRBD2 matching 7 bases. The germline CDR1 and CDR2 sequences are SGHRS and YFSETQ. The CDR3 contains 16 residues. The V and J ends lost 6 bases and 5 bases, in that order; junction bases with no gene match: 14. The CDR3 sequence: CASTLEGQRGNNEQFF. DNA for the CDR3: TGCGCCAGCACCCTGGAGGGCCAGCGGGGCAACAATGAGCAGTTCTTC.

This clone was picked up a small number of times. V and J are TRBV5-1 and TRBJ2-2; 8 bases agree with TRBD2. Germline CDR1 is SGHRS and CDR2 is YFSETQ. V lost 7 bases, J lost 3 bases, and 5 bases stayed unmatched. The length of the CDR3 is 14 residues. This CDR3 reads CASSGGLDTGELFF. The CDR3 nucleotides read TGCGCCAGCTCGGGGGGGCTCGACACCGGGGAGCTGTTTTTT.

A few counts support this clone. The chain recombines TRBV7-7 with TRBJ2-2; TRBD1 agrees at 7 bases. From germline, CDR1 is SSHAT and CDR2 FNYEAQ (reference sequence). V trimming: 5 bases; J trimming: 4 bases; junction bases outside the gene matches: 7. This CDR3 region has 15 residues. Here the CDR3 reads CASSPSTGSTGELFF. CDR3 nucleotides: TGTGCCAGCAGCCCGTCGACAGGGTCCACCGGGGAGCTGTTTTTT.

This clone appeared a single time. This rearrangement joins TRBV2 to TRBJ2-3; 9 nucleotides agree with TRBD2. Germline CDR1 is SNHLY and CDR2 is FYNNEI. V lost 7 bases to trimming and J lost 1 base; unmatched junction nucleotides: 0. CDR3 length: 13 residues. The CDR3 sequence is CASIAGGTDTQYF. CDR3 in DNA: TGTGCCAGCATAGCGGGAGGCACAGATACGCAGTATTTT.

This chain links TRBV3-1 (or the pseudogene TRBV3-2) with TRBJ1-6, with 10 nucleotides matching TRBD1. CDR1 LGHDT and CDR2 YNNKEL come from the germline V gene (reference sequence). This CDR3 contains 17 residues. The J segment lost 8 bases and the V segment lost 2 bases, leaving 9 bases of the junction unmatched. In DNA, the CDR3 is TGTGCCAGCAGCCAACGATTGACAGGGGGCACGGATTCACCCCTCCACTTT. It yields the protein CASSQRLTGGTDSPLHF.

The V gene is TRBV6-2 or TRBV6-3, the J gene TRBJ1-1; no firm D call. CDR1 is MNHEY and CDR2 is SVGEGT in the germline V gene. CDR3 length: 14 residues. Trimming shortened V by 2 bases and J by 4 bases, and 11 bases separated the two germline ends. CDR3: CASSYATPSTEAFF. The CDR3 region has the DNA TGTGCCAGCAGTTACGCGACACCATCCACTGAAGCTTTCTTT.

The CDR3 region is CASSLPRGDQETQYF. CDR3 DNA: TGCGCCAGCAGCTTGCCCAGGGGGGACCAAGAGACCCAGTACTTC. V usage is TRBV5-1 and J usage is TRBJ2-5; TRBD1 is a possible D gene (7 bases). CDR1 SGHRS and CDR2 YFSETQ come from the germline V gene. The CDR3 loop spans 15 amino acids. V dropped 1 base and J dropped 0 bases, with 10 bases sitting between them.

The gene calls are TRBV30 and TRBJ1-5; 8 bases fit TRBD1. The V and J ends lost 2 bases and 4 bases, in that order; junction bases with no gene match: 7. Germline values: CDR1 GTSNPN, CDR2 SVGIG (reference sequence). This CDR3 is 15 amino acids long. Written as DNA, the CDR3 is TGTGCCTGGAGTAGCCGGGACAGGAATAATCAGCCCCAGCATTTT. Amino acid sequence: CAWSSRDRNNQPQHF.

The V and J genes are TRBV5-1 and TRBJ1-6, with a tentative D call TRBD1 (6 bases). Trimming stripped 4 bases from V and 6 bases from J, with 11 bases between. CDR3 length equals 14 residues. The V gene's germline CDR1 is SGHRS and CDR2 YFSETQ. The CDR3 is CASSEDSFNSPLHF. Here the CDR3 DNA reads TGCGCCAGCAGCGAGGACAGTTTTAATTCACCCCTCCACTTT.

The chain employs TRBV12-3 or TRBV12-4 and TRBJ1-1, with D perhaps matching TRBD1 (6 bases). Trimming left V 3 bases short and J 8 bases short, with 10 bases between. The length of the CDR3 is 12 residues. The CDR3 DNA is TGTGCCAGCAGTTTTCGTAGGGGGGAAGCTTTCTTT. This encodes CASSFRRGEAFF.

The rearrangement links TRBV3-1 (or the pseudogene TRBV3-2) to TRBJ2-7, with D unresolved. Trimming shortened V by 0 bases and J by 4 bases, and 10 bases separated the two germline ends. This CDR3 spans 14 amino acids. CDR1 LGHDT and CDR2 YNNKEL come from the germline V gene (reference sequence). Here the CDR3 DNA reads TGTGCCAGCAGCCAAGAAGTGTACGGTTACGAGCAGTACTTC. Its protein product is CASSQEVYGYEQYF.

This clone was seen a single time. The chain employs TRBV6-6 and TRBJ1-1, with 7 nucleotides matching TRBD1. The CDR3 spans 13 residues. J was trimmed by 5 bases and V by 4 bases; bases with no gene match: 4. Germline lookup yields CDR1 MNHNY and CDR2 SVGAGI (reference sequence). CDR3 residues: CASSSGGSTEAFF. The CDR3 nucleotides are TGTGCCAGCAGTTCAGGGGGGAGTACTGAAGCTTTCTTT.